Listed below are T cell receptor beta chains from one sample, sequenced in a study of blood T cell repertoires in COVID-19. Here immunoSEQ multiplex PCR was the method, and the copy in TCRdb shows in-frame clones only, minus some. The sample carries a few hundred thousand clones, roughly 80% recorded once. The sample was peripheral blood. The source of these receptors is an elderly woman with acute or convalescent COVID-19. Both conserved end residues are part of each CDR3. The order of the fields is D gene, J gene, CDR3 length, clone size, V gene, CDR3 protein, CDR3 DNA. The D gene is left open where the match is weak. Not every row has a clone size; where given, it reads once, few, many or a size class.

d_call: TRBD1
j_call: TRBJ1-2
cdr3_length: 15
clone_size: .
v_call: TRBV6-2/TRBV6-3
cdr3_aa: CASSYGTGGFYGYTF
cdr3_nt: TGTGCCAGCAGTTACGGGACAGGGGGTTTCTATGGCTACACCTTC

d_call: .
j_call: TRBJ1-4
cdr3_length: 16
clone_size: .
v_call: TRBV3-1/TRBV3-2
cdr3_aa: CASSLRSGATNEKLFF
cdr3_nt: TGTGCCAGCAGCCTCCGTAGCGGTGCAACTAATGAAAAACTGTTTTTT

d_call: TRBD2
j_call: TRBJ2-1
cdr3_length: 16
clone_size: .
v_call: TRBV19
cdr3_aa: CASRSATSGRANEQFF
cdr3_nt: TGTGCCAGTAGGTCCGCAACTAGCGGGAGGGCCAATGAGCAGTTCTTC

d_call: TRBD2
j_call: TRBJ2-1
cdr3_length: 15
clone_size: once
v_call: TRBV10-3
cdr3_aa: CAIRGLAGSYNEQFF
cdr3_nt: TGTGCCATCAGGGGACTAGCGGGGAGCTACAATGAGCAGTTCTTC

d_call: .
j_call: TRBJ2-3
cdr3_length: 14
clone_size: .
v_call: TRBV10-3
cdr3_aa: CAISETYGGDTQYF
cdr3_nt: TGTGCCATCAGTGAGACCTACGGGGGAGATACGCAGTATTTT

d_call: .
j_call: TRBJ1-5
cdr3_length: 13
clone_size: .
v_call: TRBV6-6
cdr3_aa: CASNRLSGQPQHF
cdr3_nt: TGTGCCAGCAACCGCCTCTCAGGGCAGCCCCAGCATTTT

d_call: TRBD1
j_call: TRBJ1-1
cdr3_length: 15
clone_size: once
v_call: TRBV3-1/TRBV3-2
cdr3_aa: CASSARDRLNTEAFF
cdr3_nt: TGTGCCAGCAGCGCGCGGGACAGGCTGAACACTGAAGCTTTCTTT

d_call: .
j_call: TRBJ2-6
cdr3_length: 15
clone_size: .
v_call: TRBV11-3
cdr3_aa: CASSLVGSGANVLTF
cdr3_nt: TGTGCCAGCAGCTTAGTTGGCTCCGGGGCCAACGTCCTGACTTTC

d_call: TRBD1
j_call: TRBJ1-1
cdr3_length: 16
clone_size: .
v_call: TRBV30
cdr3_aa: CAWSDLRGRGNTEAFF
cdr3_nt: TGTGCCTGGAGTGACCTCAGGGGGCGCGGGAACACTGAAGCTTTCTTT

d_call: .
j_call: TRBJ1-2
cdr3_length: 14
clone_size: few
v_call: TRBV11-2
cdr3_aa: CASSLEGAPYGYTF
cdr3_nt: TGTGCCAGCAGCTTAGAAGGGGCACCCTATGGCTACACCTTC

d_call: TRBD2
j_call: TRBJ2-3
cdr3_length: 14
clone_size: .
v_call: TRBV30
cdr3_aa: CAWSVGGAGDTQYF
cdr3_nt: TGTGCCTGGAGTGTCGGGGGGGCGGGGGATACGCAGTATTTT

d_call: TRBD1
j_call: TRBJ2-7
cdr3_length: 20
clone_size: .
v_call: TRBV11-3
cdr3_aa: CASSNPTRDRGFLSSYEQYF
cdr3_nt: TGTGCCAGCAGCAACCCGACCCGGGACAGGGGCTTCCTCAGCTCCTACGAGCAGTACTTC

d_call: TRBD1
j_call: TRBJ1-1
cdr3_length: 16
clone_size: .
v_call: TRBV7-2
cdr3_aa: CASSLGLNRGNTEAFF
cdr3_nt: TGTGCCAGCAGCTTAGGACTAAACAGGGGAAACACTGAAGCTTTCTTT

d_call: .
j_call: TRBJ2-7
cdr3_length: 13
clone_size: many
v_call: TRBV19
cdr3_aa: CASRGGLSYEQYF
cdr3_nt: TGTGCCAGTAGGGGGGGGCTCTCCTACGAGCAGTACTTC

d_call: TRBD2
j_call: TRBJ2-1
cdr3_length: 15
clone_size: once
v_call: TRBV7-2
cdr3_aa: CASSLGLAHNNEQFF
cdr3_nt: TGTGCCAGCAGCCTGGGACTAGCACACAACAATGAGCAGTTCTTC

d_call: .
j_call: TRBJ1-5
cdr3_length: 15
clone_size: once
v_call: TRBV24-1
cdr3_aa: CATALGGGNGQPQHF
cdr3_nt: TGTGCCACCGCCCTGGGAGGGGGAAACGGTCAGCCCCAGCATTTT

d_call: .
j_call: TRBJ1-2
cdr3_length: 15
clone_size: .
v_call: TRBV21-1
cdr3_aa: CASSKGRGNNDGYTF
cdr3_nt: TGTGCCAGCAGCAAAGGAAGGGGGAATAACGATGGCTACACCTTC

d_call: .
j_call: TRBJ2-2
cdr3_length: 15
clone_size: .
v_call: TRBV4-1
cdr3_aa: CASSQVATNTGELFF
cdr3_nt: TGCGCCAGCAGCCAAGTAGCGACGAACACCGGGGAGCTGTTTTTT

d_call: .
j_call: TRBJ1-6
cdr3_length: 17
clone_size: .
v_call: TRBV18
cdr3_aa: CASSPTTPPGKNSPLHF
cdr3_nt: TGTGCCAGCTCACCGACGACGCCGCCCGGGAAGAATTCACCCCTCCACTTT

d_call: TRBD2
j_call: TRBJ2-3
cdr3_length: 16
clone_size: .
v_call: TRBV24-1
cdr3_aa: CATSAPGLAGTDTQYF
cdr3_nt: TGTGCCACCAGTGCCCCCGGACTAGCGGGCACAGATACGCAGTATTTT

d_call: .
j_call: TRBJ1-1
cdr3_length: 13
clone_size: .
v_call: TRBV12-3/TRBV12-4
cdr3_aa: CASSLQKNTEAFF
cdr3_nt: TGTGCCAGCAGTTTACAGAAGAACACTGAAGCTTTCTTT

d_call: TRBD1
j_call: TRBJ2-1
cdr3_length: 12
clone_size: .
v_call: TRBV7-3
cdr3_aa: CASSLRTGEQFF
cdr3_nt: TGTGCCAGCAGCTTAAGGACAGGGGAGCAGTTCTTC

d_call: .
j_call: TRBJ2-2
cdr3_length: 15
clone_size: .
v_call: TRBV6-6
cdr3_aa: CASTGADRDTGELFF
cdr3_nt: TGTGCCAGCACTGGCGCGGACAGAGACACCGGGGAGCTGTTTTTT

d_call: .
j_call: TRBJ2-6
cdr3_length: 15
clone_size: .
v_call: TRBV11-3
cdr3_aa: CASSRQISGANVLTF
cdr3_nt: TGTGCCAGCAGCCGACAGATCTCTGGGGCCAACGTCCTGACTTTC

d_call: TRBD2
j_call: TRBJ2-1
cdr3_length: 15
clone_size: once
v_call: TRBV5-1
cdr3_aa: CASSLGLAGVVEQFF
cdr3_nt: TGCGCCAGCAGCTTAGGACTAGCGGGAGTAGTTGAGCAGTTCTTC

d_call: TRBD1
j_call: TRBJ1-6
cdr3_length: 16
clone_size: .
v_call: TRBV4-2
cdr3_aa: CASSQDETGNWSPLHF
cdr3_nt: TGTGCCAGCAGCCAAGACGAGACAGGGAATTGGTCACCCCTCCACTTT

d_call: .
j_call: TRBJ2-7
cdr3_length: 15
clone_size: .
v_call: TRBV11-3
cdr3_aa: CASSPRQRVTYEQYF
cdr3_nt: TGTGCCAGCAGCCCCCGCCAGCGGGTTACCTACGAGCAGTACTTC

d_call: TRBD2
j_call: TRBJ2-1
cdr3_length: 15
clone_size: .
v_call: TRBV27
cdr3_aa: CASSFGVAGEGEQFF
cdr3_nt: TGTGCCAGCAGTTTCGGGGTAGCGGGAGAGGGTGAGCAGTTCTTC

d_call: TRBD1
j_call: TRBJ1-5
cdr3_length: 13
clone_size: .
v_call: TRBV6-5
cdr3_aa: CAGTVNSNQPQHF
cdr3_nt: TGTGCCGGGACAGTCAATAGCAATCAGCCCCAGCATTTT

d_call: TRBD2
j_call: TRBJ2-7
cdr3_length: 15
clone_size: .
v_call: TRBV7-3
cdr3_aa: CASSLNGGNFYEQYF
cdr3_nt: TGTGCCAGCAGCTTAAACGGGGGGAACTTCTACGAGCAGTACTTC

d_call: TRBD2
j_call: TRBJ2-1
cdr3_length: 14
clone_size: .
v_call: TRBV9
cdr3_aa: CASQGTSGGDEQFF
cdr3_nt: TGTGCCTCCCAGGGGACTAGCGGGGGGGATGAGCAGTTCTTC

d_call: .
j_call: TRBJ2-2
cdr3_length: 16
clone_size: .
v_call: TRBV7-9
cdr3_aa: CASTDRDFPNTGELFF
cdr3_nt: TGTGCCAGCACCGACAGGGACTTCCCTAACACCGGGGAGCTGTTTTTT

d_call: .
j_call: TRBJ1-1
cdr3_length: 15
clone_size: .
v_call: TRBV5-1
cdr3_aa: CASLEGPGKNTEAFF
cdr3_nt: TGCGCCAGCTTGGAGGGCCCAGGAAAGAACACTGAAGCTTTCTTT

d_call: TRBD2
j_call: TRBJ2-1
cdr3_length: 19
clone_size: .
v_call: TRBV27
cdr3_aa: CASSLFNPRTSGIPHEQFF
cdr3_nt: TGTGCCAGCAGTTTATTCAACCCCCGGACTAGCGGGATCCCCCATGAGCAGTTCTTC

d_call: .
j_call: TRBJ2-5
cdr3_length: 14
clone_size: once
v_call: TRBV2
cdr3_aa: CASRTTAGQETQYF
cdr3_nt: TGTGCCAGCAGGACGACAGCCGGCCAAGAGACCCAGTACTTC

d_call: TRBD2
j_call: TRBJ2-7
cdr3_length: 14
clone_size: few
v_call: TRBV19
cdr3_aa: CASSNSGGLREQYF
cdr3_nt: TGTGCCAGTAGCAACTCGGGAGGGCTGAGGGAGCAGTACTTC

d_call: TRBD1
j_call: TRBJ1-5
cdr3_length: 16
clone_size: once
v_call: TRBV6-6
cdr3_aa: CASSRQGNRSNQPQHF
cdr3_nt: TGTGCCAGCAGTCGACAGGGGAATAGGAGCAATCAGCCCCAGCATTTT

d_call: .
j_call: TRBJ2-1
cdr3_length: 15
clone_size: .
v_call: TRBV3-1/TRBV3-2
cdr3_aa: CASSDHREQNNEQFF
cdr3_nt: TGTGCCAGCAGCGATCACCGGGAGCAAAACAATGAGCAGTTCTTC

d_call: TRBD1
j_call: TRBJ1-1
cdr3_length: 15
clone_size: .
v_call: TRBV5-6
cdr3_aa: CASTFGDRTNTEAFF
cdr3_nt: TGTGCCAGCACCTTTGGGGACAGGACGAACACTGAAGCTTTCTTT

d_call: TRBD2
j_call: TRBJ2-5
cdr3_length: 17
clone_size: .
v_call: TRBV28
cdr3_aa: CASYPGTSGRAHETQYF
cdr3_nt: TGTGCCAGCTACCCCGGGACTAGCGGGAGGGCCCATGAGACCCAGTACTTC

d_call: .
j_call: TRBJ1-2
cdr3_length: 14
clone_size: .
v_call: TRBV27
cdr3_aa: CASSSPRVSMDYTF
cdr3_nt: TGTGCCAGCAGCTCACCACGGGTTTCTATGGACTACACCTTC

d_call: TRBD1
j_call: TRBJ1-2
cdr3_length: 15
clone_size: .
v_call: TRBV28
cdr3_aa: CASRDRGLLSYGYTF
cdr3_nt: TGTGCCAGCCGGGACAGGGGGCTTTTAAGCTATGGCTACACCTTC

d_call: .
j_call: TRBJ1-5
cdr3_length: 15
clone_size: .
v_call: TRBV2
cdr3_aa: CASSLRRASNQPQHF
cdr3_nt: TGTGCCAGCAGCTTGCGCAGGGCCAGCAATCAGCCCCAGCATTTT

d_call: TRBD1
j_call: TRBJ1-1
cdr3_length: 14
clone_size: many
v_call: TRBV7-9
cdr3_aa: CASSLTGGQAEAFF
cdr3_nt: TGTGCCAGCAGCTTGACAGGGGGCCAAGCTGAAGCTTTCTTT

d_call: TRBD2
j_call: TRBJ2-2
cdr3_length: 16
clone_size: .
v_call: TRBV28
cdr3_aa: CASSFLGTSGTGELFF
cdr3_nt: TGTGCCAGCAGTTTTTTGGGGACTAGCGGAACCGGGGAGCTGTTTTTT

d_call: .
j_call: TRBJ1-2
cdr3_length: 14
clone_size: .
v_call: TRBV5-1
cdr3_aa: CASSLGAQEGGYTF
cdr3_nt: TGCGCCAGCAGCTTGGGGGCCCAGGAGGGAGGCTACACCTTC

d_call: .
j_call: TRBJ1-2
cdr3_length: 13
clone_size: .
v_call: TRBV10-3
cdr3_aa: CAISEQREGGYTF
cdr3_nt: TGTGCCATCAGTGAGCAGCGAGAGGGCGGCTACACCTTC

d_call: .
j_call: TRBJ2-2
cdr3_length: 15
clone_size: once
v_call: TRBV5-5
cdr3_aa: CASSSQTQANGELFF
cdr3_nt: TGTGCCAGCAGCTCCCAGACACAGGCTAATGGGGAGCTGTTTTTT

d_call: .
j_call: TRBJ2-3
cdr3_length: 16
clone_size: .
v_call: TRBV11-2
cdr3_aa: CASSLGWGRGTDTQYF
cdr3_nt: TGTGCCAGCAGCTTAGGCTGGGGCAGGGGCACAGATACGCAGTATTTT

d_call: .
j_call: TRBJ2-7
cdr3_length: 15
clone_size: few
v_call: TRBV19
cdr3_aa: CASTSRVGTFYEQYF
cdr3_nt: TGTGCCAGTACCTCCCGGGTGGGGACTTTCTACGAGCAGTACTTC

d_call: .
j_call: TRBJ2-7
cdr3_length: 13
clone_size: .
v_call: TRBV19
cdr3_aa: CASSMEGFYEQYF
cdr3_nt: TGTGCCAGTAGTATGGAGGGGTTCTACGAGCAGTACTTC

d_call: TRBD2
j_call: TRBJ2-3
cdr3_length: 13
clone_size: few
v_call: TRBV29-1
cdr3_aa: CSVELAGTDTQYF
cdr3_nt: TGCAGCGTTGAACTAGCGGGCACAGATACGCAGTATTTT

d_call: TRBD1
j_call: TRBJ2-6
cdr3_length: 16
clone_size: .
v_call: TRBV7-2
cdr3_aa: CASSRDRGPGANVLTF
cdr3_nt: TGTGCCAGCAGCAGGGACAGGGGGCCCGGGGCCAACGTCCTGACTTTC